Following are 9 T cell receptor beta chains from one sample sequenced in a study of T cell responses to AZD1222 COVID-19 vaccine. The protocol was immunoSEQ multiplex PCR, while the TCRdb copy is restricted to in-frame clones and leaves out a portion. This sample has some 200,000 clones, with about 93% found just once. The sample here was peripheral blood, taken on day 0 of MenACWY control vaccination. These receptor sequences come from an adult in good health.

The chain recombines TRBV7-2 with TRBJ1-2; tentatively, D is TRBD1 (5 bases). Per germline, CDR1 SGHTA and CDR2 FQGNSA. CDR3 size: 12 residues. Deletions cut 5 bases from V and 2 bases from J, with 6 bases between. This CDR3 reads CASSGGNYGYTF. CDR3 sequence (DNA): TGTGCCAGCAGCGGGGGGAACTATGGCTACACCTTC.

CDR3 sequence: CASSPPGKTYEQYF. Written as DNA, the CDR3 is TGTGCCAGCTCACCACCGGGGAAGACCTACGAGCAGTACTTC. The V and J genes are TRBV18 and TRBJ2-7; D not resolved. The germline V and J ends were trimmed by 0 bases and 2 bases, with 8 bases remaining between them. Germline-derived CDR1 and CDR2 are KGHSH and LQKENI. This CDR3 contains 14 residues.

This clone was picked up one time. CDR3: CASSWGDEGQPQHF. The CDR3 DNA reads as TGTGCCAGCAGCTGGGGGGACGAGGGTCAGCCCCAGCATTTT. J is TRBJ1-5 and V is TRBV5-8; a weak D match, TRBD1 (5 bases). CDR1 SGHTS and CDR2 YDEGEE come from the germline V gene. V was trimmed by 3 bases and J by 6 bases, leaving 13 bases between them. The CDR3 is 14 residues long.

CDR3 sequence reads: CASSLDALPRVDEKLFF. CDR3 sequence (DNA): TGCGCCAGCAGCTTGGATGCACTCCCCAGAGTAGATGAAAAACTGTTTTTT. This sequence joins TRBV5-1 and TRBJ1-4; no clear D. The CDR3 is 17 residues long. Looked up from germline, CDR1 is SGHRS and CDR2 is YFSETQ. Trimming took off 0 bases at V and 6 bases at J, with 18 bases between the two ends.

The V gene is TRBV18, the J gene TRBJ2-3; tentatively, D is TRBD1 (5 bases). The CDR3 sequence is 14 residues long. The germline CDR1 and CDR2 sequences are KGHSH and LQKENI. The V end lost 2 bases, the J end lost 6 bases, and 12 bases lay between the germline ends. The CDR3 spells CASSPNGAGDTQYF. In DNA form, the CDR3 reads TGTGCCAGCTCACCAAATGGCGCAGGGGATACGCAGTATTTT.

The chain joins TRBV14 to TRBJ1-6; unclear D gene. The CDR3 is 15 amino acids. Trimming stripped 5 bases from V and 4 bases from J, with 12 bases between. The germline V gene encodes CDR1 SGHDN and CDR2 FVKESK. The CDR3 reads CASSFDVAYNSPLHF. The CDR3 region has the DNA TGTGCCAGCAGCTTCGACGTTGCTTATAATTCACCCCTCCACTTT.

The rearrangement joins TRBV6-5 to TRBJ1-2; D ambiguous. The V end was cut by 0 bases, the J end by 8 bases, with 10 bases between. Germline assignment: CDR1 MNHEY and CDR2 SVGAGI. The CDR3 has 13 residues. The CDR3 sequence is CASSYSLGRGYTF. The CDR3 nucleotides are TGTGCCAGCAGTTACTCGCTTGGGCGCGGCTACACCTTC.

This chain joins TRBV29-1 and TRBJ2-5; D unresolved. Germline CDR1 is SQVTM and CDR2 is ANQGSEA. The CDR3 consists of 12 residues. Trimming left V 4 bases short and J 5 bases short, with 11 bases between. The DNA of the CDR3 is TGCAGCGTTGTGACCGTCGGGGAGACCCAGTACTTC. As protein: CSVVTVGETQYF.

The V gene is TRBV6-1, the J gene TRBJ1-6; no definite D call. Germline V gene data show CDR1 as MNHNS and CDR2 as SASEGT. This CDR3 comprises 17 residues. V was pared by 3 bases and J by 0 bases, with 12 bases between. CDR3 loop: CASSDLGKGSYNSPLHF. The CDR3 region has the DNA TGTGCCAGCAGTGATTTAGGGAAAGGCTCCTATAATTCACCCCTCCACTTT.